Reported below is one T cell receptor beta chain. The time point here: pretreatment peripheral blood. The study collected 1 to 8 samples per patient, pretreatment and on-treatment. Repertoires were generated with immunoSEQ multiplex PCR, while TCRdb's copy carries only in-frame clones and drops some. The repertoire has under 70,000 clones, 65% to 90% of them found once; the top ten carry 15% to 18%. This specimen comes from a study of PD-L1 blockade in urothelial cancer. In the study overall: Of roughly 30 patients, almost 26 were males with bladder-origin urothelial cancer.

With V trimmed by 9 bases and J by 6 bases, 10 bases remained unmatched. The CDR3 sequence is 13 residues long. The germline V gene has CDR1 MNHEY and CDR2 SVGAGI. This TCR was sampled from a man in his sixties or seventies with urothelial cancer. This sample comprised PBMCs, obtained around atezolizumab (anti-PD-L1) treatment. This chain links TRBV6-5 with TRBJ2-7; 8 bases fit TRBD2. This CDR3 reads CASGSGSSGEQYF. DNA of the CDR3: TGTGCCAGTGGGAGCGGGAGCTCGGGCGAGCAGTACTTC.